This T cell receptor (beta chain) comes out of a study of chemoradiotherapy in HPV16-positive cancers. About the research overall: Functional T-cell assays on two HPV16-positive patients' cells defined candidate HPV-specific clones and common TCR motifs. General study results and limits: Functional assays defining HPV-specific T cells used only a couple of HPV16-positive patients. For HPV16-positive patients, expanding HPV-responsive T cells associated with longer recurrence-free survival.

Repertoires were sampled repeatedly during chemoradiotherapy. TCRdb's copy holds only in-frame clones and misses some; the assay was immunoSEQ multiplex PCR. The sample gives roughly 13,000 clones, roughly 90% of which show up once; approximately 4.5% is in the top ten. In the case of this clone: Its specificity is not known.

The CDR3 contains 11 residues. V gave up 2 bases and J gave up 6 bases, with 8 bases separating them. Germline CDR1 is DFQATT and CDR2 is SNEGSKA (reference sequence). This receptor was obtained from a human donor with HPV-associated anogenital cancer. Sequencing used tumor tissue, obtained from a patient who underwent chemoradiotherapy. The V and J genes are TRBV20-1 and TRBJ2-7; a possible D gene is TRBD2 (5 bases). The CDR3 nucleotides are TGCAGTGCTAGATTCACTAGCGAGCAGTACTTC. As protein: CSARFTSEQYF.